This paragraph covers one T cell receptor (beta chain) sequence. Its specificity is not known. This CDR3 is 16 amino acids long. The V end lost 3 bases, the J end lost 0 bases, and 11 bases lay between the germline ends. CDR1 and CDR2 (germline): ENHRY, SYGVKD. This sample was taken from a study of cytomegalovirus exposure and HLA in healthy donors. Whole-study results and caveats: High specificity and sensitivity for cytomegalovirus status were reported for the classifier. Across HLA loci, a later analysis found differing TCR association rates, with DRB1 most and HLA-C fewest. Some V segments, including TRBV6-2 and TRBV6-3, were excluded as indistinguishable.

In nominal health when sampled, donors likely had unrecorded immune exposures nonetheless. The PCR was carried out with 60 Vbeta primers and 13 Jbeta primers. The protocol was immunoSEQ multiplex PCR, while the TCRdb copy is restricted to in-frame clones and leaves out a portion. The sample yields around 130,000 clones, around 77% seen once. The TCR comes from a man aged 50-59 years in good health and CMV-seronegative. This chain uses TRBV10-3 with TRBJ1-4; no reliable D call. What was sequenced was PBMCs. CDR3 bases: TGTGCCATCAGTGAAGGCGGCAGAGCAACTAATGAAAAACTGTTTTTT. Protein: CAISEGGRATNEKLFF.